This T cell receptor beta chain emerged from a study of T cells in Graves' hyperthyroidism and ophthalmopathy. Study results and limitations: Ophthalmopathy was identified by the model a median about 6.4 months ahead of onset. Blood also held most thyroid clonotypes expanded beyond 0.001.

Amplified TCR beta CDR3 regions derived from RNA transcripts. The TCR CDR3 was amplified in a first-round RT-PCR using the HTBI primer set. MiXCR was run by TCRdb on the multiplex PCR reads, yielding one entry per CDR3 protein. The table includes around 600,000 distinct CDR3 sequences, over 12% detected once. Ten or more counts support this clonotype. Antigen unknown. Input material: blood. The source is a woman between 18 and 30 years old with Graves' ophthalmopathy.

The CDR3 DNA sequence: TGCAGCGTTAAAGGACAGGGGGATCAGCCCCAGCATTTT. Its protein product is CSVKGQGDQPQHF. The V call is TRBV29-1, the J call TRBJ1-5; 10 positions match TRBD1. The CDR3 has 13 residues. CDR1 is SQVTM, CDR2 ANQGSEA, per germline. V dropped 5 bases and J dropped 5; count of bases not matched to a gene: 3.